The next 14 T cell receptor beta chains were all read from a single sample in a study of cytomegalovirus exposure and HLA in healthy donors. Amplification used 60 Vbeta primers and 13 Jbeta primers. Sequencing used immunoSEQ multiplex PCR; TCRdb keeps in-frame clones, though not all of them. The sample gives 150,000 to 200,000 clones, 82% of which show up once; 0.098% is in the top ten. Sequencing was carried out using PBMCs. These receptors came from a boy aged 2 to 9 in good health and CMV-seronegative.

This chain connects TRBV5-4 to TRBJ2-3, with D possibly TRBD2 on 5 matching bases. The CDR3 contains 19 residues. Germline V lookup: CDR1 SGHNT, CDR2 YYREEE (reference sequence). V gave up 4 bases and J gave up 0 bases, with 24 bases separating them. This chain's CDR3 is CASSGVPRVEAQSTDTQYF. The CDR3 coding sequence is TGTGCCAGCAGCGGGGTCCCGCGGGTAGAAGCACAAAGCACAGATACGCAGTATTTT. The full variable domain, completed using reference TRBV5-4 and TRBJ2-3, is ETGVTQSPTHLIKTRGQQVTLRCSSQSGHNTVSWYQQALGQGPQFIFQYYREEENGRGNFPPRFSGLQFPNYSSELNVNALELDDSALYLCASSGVPRVEAQSTDTQYFGPGTRLTVL.

The chain has TRBV7-8 and TRBJ2-7; TRBD2 matches 10 bases. The CDR3 is 16 amino acids. After removal of 1 base from V and 4 bases from J, the junction contained 7 bases not matched to a gene. Germline V gene lookup returns CDR1 SGHVS and CDR2 FQNEAQ. The DNA for the CDR3 is TGTGCCAGCAGCTTAGACCCTACTAGCGGGGCTTACGAGCAGTACTTC. This gives the protein CASSLDPTSGAYEQYF.

This chain connects TRBV10-1 to TRBJ1-1; tentatively, D is TRBD1 (5 bases). The CDR3 sequence is 13 residues long. V was trimmed by 5 bases and J by 1 base, leaving 8 bases between them. The germline V gene has CDR1 WNHNN and CDR2 SYGVQD (reference sequence). CDR3 residues: CASSSQGNTEAFF. CDR3 DNA: TGCGCCAGCAGTTCCCAGGGGAACACTGAAGCTTTCTTT.

The rearrangement links TRBV7-8 to TRBJ1-1, with TRBD1 as a possible D gene (6 bases). CDR1 and CDR2 (germline): SGHVS, FQNEAQ. The V gene lost 8 bases and the J gene lost 3 bases, with 19 bases spanning the gap. The CDR3 length is 15 residues. The CDR3 protein is CASGRGGAGYTEAFF. DNA of the CDR3: TGTGCCAGCGGGAGGGGGGGGGCTGGCTACACTGAAGCTTTCTTT.

This chain links TRBV5-8 with TRBJ1-1, with D possibly matching TRBD1 (6 bases). The CDR3 spans 14 residues. Trimming took off 4 bases at V and 3 bases at J, with 13 bases between the two ends. Germline loops: CDR1 SGHTS, CDR2 YDEGEE. This CDR3 is CASSVPGVDTEAFF. CDR3 bases: TGTGCCAGCAGCGTACCAGGGGTGGACACTGAAGCTTTCTTT.

This chain links TRBV7-8 with TRBJ1-2; 8 nucleotides match TRBD1. V lost 5 bases, J lost 2 bases, and 13 bases stayed unmatched. The CDR3 covers 17 residues. Germline V gene sequence: CDR1 SGHVS, CDR2 FQNEAQ. CDR3 bases: TGTGCCAGCAGCCCTTACGAGACAGGGGATGCAAACTATGGCTACACCTTC. It is translated as CASSPYETGDANYGYTF.

The chain joins TRBV5-1 to TRBJ2-5; D is possibly TRBD2 (6 bases). CDR1 is SGHRS and CDR2 is YFSETQ in the germline V gene. This CDR3 region has 14 residues. V was cut by 4 bases and J by 4 bases, with 14 bases left in between. The CDR3 reads CASSTTGSRETQYF. The DNA for the CDR3 is TGCGCCAGCAGCACAACCGGGAGCAGAGAGACCCAGTACTTC. Full variable domain (rest looked up from reference TRBV5-1 and TRBJ2-5): KAGVTQTPRYLIKTRGQQVTLSCSPISGHRSVSWYQQTPGQGLQFLFEYFSETQRNKGNFPGRFSGRQFSNSRSEMNVSTLELGDSALYLCASSTTGSRETQYFGPGTRLLVL.

In regard to this clone: A junction end diverges from the germline sequence, so it may reflect a read error. This chain uses TRBV4-1 with TRBJ1-2; TRBD1 aligns across 8 bases. Germline lookup yields CDR1 MGHRA and CDR2 YSYEKL. This CDR3 contains 14 residues. CDR3 nucleotides: TGCGCCAGCGGCCAAGACAGGGGAAACTATGGCTACACCTTC. It is translated as CASGQDRGNYGYTF.

This clone was counted a few times. This CDR3 is CASSPPRQSDGYTF. The CDR3 region has the DNA TGTGCCAGCTCACCACCGAGACAGAGTGATGGCTACACCTTC. The V gene is TRBV18, the J gene TRBJ1-2, with D possibly being TRBD1 (5 bases). Trimming cost V 0 bases and J 6 bases, with 11 bases left between them. Germline V gene data show CDR1 as KGHSH and CDR2 as LQKENI. The CDR3 is 14 residues long.

Note on this clone: In the same sample, other DNA sequences code for this CDR3. The chain combines TRBV5-1 with TRBJ2-2; D might be TRBD2 (6 bases). With 0 bases removed from V and 0 bases from J, the gap between germline ends came to 6 bases. This CDR3 spans 15 amino acids. Germline assignment: CDR1 SGHRS and CDR2 YFSETQ. This CDR3 is CASSLGGANTGELFF. The CDR3 nucleotides are TGCGCCAGCAGCTTGGGCGGGGCGAACACCGGGGAGCTGTTTTTT. Drawing the rest from reference TRBV5-1 and TRBJ2-2, the complete variable domain is KAGVTQTPRYLIKTRGQQVTLSCSPISGHRSVSWYQQTPGQGLQFLFEYFSETQRNKGNFPGRFSGRQFSNSRSEMNVSTLELGDSALYLCASSLGGANTGELFFGEGSRLTVL.

This chain links TRBV6-1 with TRBJ2-1; D might be TRBD2 (5 bases). Germline CDR1 MNHNS, CDR2 SASEGT. V gave up 6 bases and J gave up 0 bases, with 12 bases separating them. This CDR3 has 15 amino acids. The CDR3 here is CASSRRGFSYNEQFF. CDR3 DNA: TGTGCCAGCAGCAGACGGGGTTTCTCCTACAATGAGCAGTTCTTC.

V usage is TRBV6-5 and J usage is TRBJ1-4; no reliable D call. Trimming removed 6 bases at V and 3 bases at J, with 14 bases between. The germline CDR1 and CDR2 sequences are MNHEY and SVGAGI. The CDR3 consists of 15 residues. The DNA for the CDR3 is TGTGCCAGCAGCCGAACCTTTTTAGCTAATGAAAAACTGTTTTTT. Encoded protein: CASSRTFLANEKLFF.

This chain links TRBV6-5 with TRBJ1-2; the match to TRBD1 covers 8 bases. The CDR3 spans 13 residues. Trimming removed 6 bases from V and 5 bases from J; junction bases left unmatched: 5. The germline gives CDR1 MNHEY, CDR2 SVGAGI. This chain's CDR3 is CASSRGQGYGYTF. The DNA of the CDR3 is TGTGCCAGCAGCCGAGGACAGGGATATGGCTACACCTTC.

This rearrangement joins TRBV11-2 to TRBJ2-3; tentative D call: TRBD2 (6 bases). V dropped 3 bases and J dropped 2 bases, with 15 bases sitting between them. The CDR3 totals 16 residues. The germline V gene has CDR1 SGHAT and CDR2 FQNNGV. The CDR3 DNA sequence: TGTGCCAGCAGCTTGGGGGTAGCGGCCTCCACAGATACGCAGTATTTT. Its protein is CASSLGVAASTDTQYF.